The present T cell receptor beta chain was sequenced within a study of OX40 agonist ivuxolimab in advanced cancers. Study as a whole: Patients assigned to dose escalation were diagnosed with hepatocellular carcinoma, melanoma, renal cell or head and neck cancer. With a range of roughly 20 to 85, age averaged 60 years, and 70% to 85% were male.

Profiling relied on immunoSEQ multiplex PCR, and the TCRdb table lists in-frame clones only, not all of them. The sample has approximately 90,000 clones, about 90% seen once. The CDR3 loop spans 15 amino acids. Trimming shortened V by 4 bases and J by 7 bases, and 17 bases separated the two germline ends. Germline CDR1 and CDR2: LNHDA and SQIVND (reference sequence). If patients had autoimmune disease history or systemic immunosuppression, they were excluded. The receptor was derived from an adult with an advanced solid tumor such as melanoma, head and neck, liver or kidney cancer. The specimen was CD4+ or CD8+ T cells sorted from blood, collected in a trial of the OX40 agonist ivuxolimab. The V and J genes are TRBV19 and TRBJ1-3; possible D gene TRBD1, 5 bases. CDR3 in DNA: TGTGCCAGTAGTAGCCGGACAAGGAGAAGTAACACCATATATTTT. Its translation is CASSSRTRRSNTIYF.